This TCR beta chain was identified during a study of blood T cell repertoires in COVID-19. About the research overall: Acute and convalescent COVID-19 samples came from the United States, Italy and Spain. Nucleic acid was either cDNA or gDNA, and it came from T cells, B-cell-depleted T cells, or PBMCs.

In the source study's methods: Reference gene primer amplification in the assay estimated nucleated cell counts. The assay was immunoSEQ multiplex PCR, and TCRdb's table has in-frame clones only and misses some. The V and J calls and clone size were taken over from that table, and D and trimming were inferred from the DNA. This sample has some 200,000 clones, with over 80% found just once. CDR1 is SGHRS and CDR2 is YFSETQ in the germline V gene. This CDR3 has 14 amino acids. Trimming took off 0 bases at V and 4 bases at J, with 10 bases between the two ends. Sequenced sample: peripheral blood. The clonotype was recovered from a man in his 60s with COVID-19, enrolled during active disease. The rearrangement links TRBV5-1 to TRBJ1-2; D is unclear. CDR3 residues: CASSLEGGSYGYTF. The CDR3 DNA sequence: TGCGCCAGCAGCTTGGAGGGAGGGAGCTATGGCTACACCTTC.